This T cell receptor beta chain was sequenced during a study of glioma-infiltrating T cells after dendritic cell vaccination. Study as a whole: Autologous tumor lysate was loaded overnight onto monocyte-derived dendritic cells grown about 7 days with IL-4 and GM-CSF. The study's findings and limits: Complete blood and tumor specimen sets were limited to few patients.

Amplification used 60 V beta primers and 13 J beta primers. Sequenced by immunoSEQ multiplex PCR; TCRdb stores in-frame clones only, minus some. Of more than 100,000 clones in the sample, roughly 79% are singletons; the top ten hold about 12%. This CDR3 is 13 amino acids long. Per germline, CDR1 LNHNV and CDR2 YYDKDF (reference sequence). V was shortened by 1 base and J by 3 bases, with 6 bases between the two germline ends. About this clone itself: Its antigen is as yet unknown.

This chain uses TRBV15 with TRBJ1-2, with D unclear. The sequence derives from a human donor with glioblastoma. This specimen consisted of blood, obtained before dendritic cell vaccination. CDR3 residues: CATSRAVYYGYTF. The CDR3, as DNA: TGTGCCACCAGCAGAGCGGTCTACTATGGCTACACCTTC.